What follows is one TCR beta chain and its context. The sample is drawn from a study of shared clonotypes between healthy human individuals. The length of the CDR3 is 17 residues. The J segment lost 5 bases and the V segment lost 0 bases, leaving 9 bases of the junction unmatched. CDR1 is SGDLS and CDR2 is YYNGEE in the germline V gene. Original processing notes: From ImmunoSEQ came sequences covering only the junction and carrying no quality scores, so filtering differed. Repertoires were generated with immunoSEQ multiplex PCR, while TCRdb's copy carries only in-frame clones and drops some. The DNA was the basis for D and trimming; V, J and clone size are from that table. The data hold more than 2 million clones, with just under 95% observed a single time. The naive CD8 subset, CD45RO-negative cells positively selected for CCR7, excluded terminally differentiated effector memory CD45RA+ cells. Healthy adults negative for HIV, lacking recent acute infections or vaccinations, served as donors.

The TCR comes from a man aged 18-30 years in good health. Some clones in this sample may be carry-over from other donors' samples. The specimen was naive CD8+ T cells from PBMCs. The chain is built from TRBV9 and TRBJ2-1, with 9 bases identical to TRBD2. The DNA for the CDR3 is TGTGCCAGCAGCGTAGTAGTCGCTAGCGGGAAAAACAATGAGCAGTTCTTC. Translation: CASSVVVASGKNNEQFF.